The 7 T cell receptor beta chains reported below all come from one sample, sequenced in a study of blood T cell repertoires in COVID-19. The assay was immunoSEQ multiplex PCR, and TCRdb's table has in-frame clones only and misses some. The sample carries under 450,000 clones, approximately 88% recorded once. Sequenced material: peripheral blood. These receptors all stem from a woman aged 45 to 65 with COVID-19, enrolled during active disease.

This clone was seen a single time. Here the CDR3 DNA reads TGTGCCAGCTACAGGCTTATTTTGGACGGCTACACCTTC. Amino acid sequence: CASYRLILDGYTF. The chain links TRBV2 to TRBJ1-2, with D tentatively TRBD1 (5 bases). V was shortened by 8 bases and J by 8 bases, with 18 bases between the two germline ends. Germline assignment: CDR1 SNHLY and CDR2 FYNNEI. This CDR3 has 13 residues. Looking up the rest from reference TRBV2 and TRBJ1-2 gives the full variable domain: EPEVTQTPSHQVTQMGQEVILRCVPISNHLYFYWYRQILGQKVEFLVSFYNNEISEKSEIFDDQFSVERPDGSNFTLKIRSTKLEDSAMYFCASYRLILDGYTFGSGTRLTVV.

The rearrangement joins TRBV2 to TRBJ2-2; 9 positions match TRBD2. The CDR3 is 15 amino acids. V shed 2 bases and J 3 bases; nucleotides not matched to a gene: 1. The germline CDR1 and CDR2 sequences are SNHLY and FYNNEI. CDR3: CASSELAGYTGELFF. The CDR3 nucleotides read TGTGCCAGCAGTGAACTAGCGGGGTACACCGGGGAGCTGTTTTTT.

The rearrangement links TRBV7-9 to TRBJ1-6, with TRBD1 identical over 10 bases. Per germline, CDR1 SEHNR and CDR2 FQNEAQ (reference sequence). This CDR3 is 17 amino acids long. Losses at the gene ends were 5 bases for V and 10 bases for J; bases not matched to a gene: 14. CDR3 sequence reads: CASSESPGQGPGSPLHF. In DNA form, the CDR3 reads TGTGCCAGCAGCGAGAGCCCGGGACAGGGGCCAGGGTCACCCCTCCACTTT.

V and J are TRBV19 and TRBJ2-3; D ambiguous. Germline CDR1 LNHDA, CDR2 SQIVND (reference sequence). The CDR3 extends over 13 amino acids. V dropped 1 base and J dropped 5 bases, with 7 bases sitting between them. The CDR3 loop is CASSIGQKDTQYF. In nucleotides, the CDR3 is TGTGCCAGTAGTATAGGCCAGAAAGATACGCAGTATTTT.

The chain combines TRBV9 with TRBJ1-3; no clear D gene. The germline V and J ends were trimmed by 7 bases and 0 bases, with 14 bases remaining between them. Germline values: CDR1 SGDLS, CDR2 YYNGEE. The CDR3 loop spans 15 amino acids. In DNA form, the CDR3 reads TGTGCCAGCTCCCCGAGGGTTCTCTCTGGAAACACCATATATTTT. It yields the protein CASSPRVLSGNTIYF. The complete variable domain, with remaining parts taken from reference TRBV9 and TRBJ1-3, reads DSGVTQTPKHLITATGQRVTLRCSPRSGDLSVYWYQQSLDQGLQFLIQYYNGEERAKGNILERFSAQQFPDLHSELNLSSLELGDSALYFCASSPRVLSGNTIYFGEGSWLTVV.

The chain carries TRBV12-2 and TRBJ1-1. TRBV12-2 is a pseudogene. This CDR3 has 17 residues. Here the CDR3 DNA reads TGTGCAAGTCGCTTGCCCTTTGGGACTACAGTGAACACTGAAGCTTTCTTT. This encodes CASRLPFGTTVNTEAFF.

Comments on this clone: Other nucleotide sequences from this sample produce the same CDR3. J is TRBJ2-3 and V is TRBV19; possible D gene TRBD2, 5 bases. Germline V CDR1 and CDR2: LNHDA, SQIVND (reference sequence). Trimming removed 3 bases from V and 0 bases from J, with 7 bases in between. This CDR3 has 14 residues. This CDR3 is CASSITGSTDTQYF. The CDR3 region has the DNA TGTGCCAGTAGTATTACGGGGAGCACAGATACGCAGTATTTT.